These 2 T cell receptor beta chains came from one sample sequenced in a study of T cells in Graves' hyperthyroidism and ophthalmopathy. Amplified TCR beta CDR3 regions derived from RNA transcripts. RT-PCR in the first round (using the HTBI primer set) targeted the TCR CDR3. MiXCR, run by TCRdb on the multiplex PCR reads, gives a single entry per CDR3 protein. The table has about 380,000 distinct CDR3 sequences, less than 20% seen once. Sequencing input: blood. The receptors come from a man in his late teens or twenties with Graves' ophthalmopathy.

This clonotype was seen at least ten times. CDR3 DNA sequence: TGTGCCAGCAGTTACGCCAGGGGGAATGAGCAGTTCTTC. It yields the protein CASSYARGNEQFF. The rearrangement uses TRBV6-5 and TRBJ2-1; 7 positions match TRBD1. Looked up from germline, CDR1 is MNHEY and CDR2 is SVGAGI. V shed 2 bases and J 7 bases; nucleotides not matched to a gene: 2. This CDR3 has 13 residues.

This clonotype is a singleton in its sample. J is TRBJ2-2 and V is TRBV27; D is unresolved. The CDR3 is 13 amino acids. Germline V gene sequence: CDR1 MNHEY, CDR2 SMNVEV (reference sequence). Trimming removed 7 bases from V and 4 bases from J, with 10 bases in between. Here the CDR3 reads CASTSRPTGELFF. The CDR3 coding sequence is TGTGCCAGCACCTCCCGTCCCACCGGGGAGCTGTTTTTT.